This T cell receptor beta chain was observed in a study of beta chain features in type 1 diabetes. Study-wide results and caveats: Type 1 diabetes patients had moderately but significantly shorter TCRB CDR3s in all four CD4+ subsets.

In this sample, this clone turned up a few times. Its antigen is currently unknown. This CDR3 has 13 residues. CDR1 and CDR2 (germline): SQVTM, ANQGSEA. V gave up 7 bases and J gave up 8 bases; unmatched junction bases: 11. The isolated RNA, all of it, was reverse transcribed, so expressed TCRB transcripts were what got sequenced. Repertoires were generated with immunoSEQ multiplex PCR, while TCRdb's copy carries only in-frame clones and drops some. Of a few hundred thousand clones in the sample, 8.5% to 10% were seen once. Around 0.12 L of blood, on average, came from one heparinised draw per donor. Using CD45RO/CCR7/CD25/CD127/CD95/CD27, CD4+ naive, central memory, regulatory and stem cell-like memory cells were sorted.

Sample: central memory CD4+ T cells from blood. V and J are TRBV29-1 and TRBJ1-3; TRBD1 matches 7 bases. The TCR originated in a man aged 25-40 years with type 1 diabetes. This CDR3 is CSGARTGADTIYF. As DNA, the CDR3 is TGCAGCGGTGCAAGAACAGGGGCCGACACCATATATTTT.